The 31 T cell receptor beta chains below were found in one sample sequenced in a study of T cells after yellow fever vaccination (dated by TCRdb to 2018 to 2020). The treatment or condition label of this sample denotes: live attenuated yellow fever vaccine strain. The library relied on 5' RACE. The listed sequencing device is Illumina NovaSeq 6000. TCRdb took the public reads, trimmed them with fastp at Q25, ran MiXCR for clone calling and kept in-frame beta chains. Identical CDR3 proteins give one entry, which carries the most common genes and DNA. The sample records 200,000 to 250,000 distinct CDR3 sequences, around 3.1% of which are singletons. The ten most abundant clones make up 3.2% of the sample. Here the sequenced sample was CD4+ T cells sorted from PBMCs, taken 10 days after the yellow fever booster vaccination. Receptor source: a man aged 18-30 years who received the YFV17D yellow fever vaccine.

This clonotype showed up just a few times. The V call is TRBV4-3, the J call TRBJ1-2; 7 bases are shared with TRBD1. After removal of 1 base from V and 8 bases from J, the junction contained 7 bases not matched to a gene. Germline V CDR1 and CDR2: LGHNA, YSLEER. The CDR3 totals 14 residues. The CDR3 bases are TGCGCCAGCAGCCAAGGGAGGCAGGGGGTAGGCTACACCTTC. Translating gives CASSQGRQGVGYTF.

This clonotype was seen a handful of times. J is TRBJ1-1 and V is TRBV6-5; D is perhaps TRBD1 (5 bases). The V end was cut by 2 bases, the J end by 5 bases, with 15 bases between. Germline V CDR1 and CDR2: MNHEY, SVGAGI. The CDR3 covers 15 residues. CDR3 sequence: CASSYGGVLGTEAFF. The CDR3 DNA sequence: TGTGCCAGCAGTTACGGAGGGGTCCTTGGGACTGAAGCTTTCTTT.

This clonotype has a handful of counts. V is TRBV12-3 or TRBV12-4 and J is TRBJ2-1, with D possibly TRBD2 on 6 matching bases. This CDR3 is built from 14 residues. Between the trimmed V and J ends, which lost 3 bases and 4 bases, there was a span of 10 bases. The CDR3 DNA follows: TGTGCCAGCAGTTTGCGAGGGACTTACAATGAGCAGTTCTTC. It codes for CASSLRGTYNEQFF.

This clonotype was seen ten or more times. The chain links TRBV20-1 to TRBJ1-1; possibly TRBD1 for D (5 bases). The V end was cut by 5 bases, the J end by 0 bases, with 10 bases between. The germline gives CDR1 DFQATT, CDR2 SNEGSKA (reference sequence). The CDR3 contains 13 residues. The CDR3 bases are TGCAGTGCTCAGGGCACGATGAACACTGAAGCTTTCTTT. It translates to CSAQGTMNTEAFF.

This chain joins TRBV20-1 and TRBJ1-2; D not certain. Germline CDR1 DFQATT, CDR2 SNEGSKA (reference sequence). V was cut by 0 bases and J by 6 bases, with 2 bases left in between. The CDR3 has 10 residues. The CDR3 bases are TGCAGTGCTAGAGAGAATGGCTACACCTTC. It is translated as CSARENGYTF.

This clonotype was seen at least ten times. The chain carries TRBV6-5 and TRBJ1-1, with unresolved D. The germline gives CDR1 MNHEY, CDR2 SVGAGI. The CDR3 is 15 residues long. The ends were cut back, 4 bases at V and 1 base at J, with 13 bases in the middle. The CDR3 sequence: CASSSRNGENTEAFF. Here the CDR3 DNA reads TGTGCCAGCAGTTCCCGAAATGGGGAGAACACTGAAGCTTTCTTT.

V gene TRBV24-1 combines with J gene TRBJ2-7, with D uncertain. This CDR3 has 11 amino acids. In germline, CDR1 is KGHDR, CDR2 SFDVKD. Trimming cost V 9 bases and J 3 bases, with 8 bases left between them. The DNA of the CDR3 is TGTGCCACCCCCCTCTTCTACGAGCAGTACGTC. This sequence encodes CATPLFYEQYV.

In this sample, this clonotype turned up once. This CDR3 is missing its conserved last phenylalanine or tryptophan, likely due to a read error. The rearrangement uses TRBV20-1 and TRBJ2-5; TRBD2 might be the D (6 bases). V shed 3 bases and J shed 0 bases, with 8 bases lying between them. The CDR3 loop spans 13 amino acids. Germline V gives CDR1 DFQATT, CDR2 SNEGSKA (reference sequence). In nucleotides, the CDR3 is TGCAGTGCTAGGGACTACTACCAAGAGACCCAGTACCTC. It yields the protein CSARDYYQETQYL.

This clonotype was observed a handful of times. The J gene is TRBJ2-5, the V gene TRBV3-1, with TRBD2 as a possible D gene (6 bases). This CDR3 contains 17 residues. The germline V and J ends were trimmed by 1 base and 5 bases, with 20 bases remaining between them. CDR1 and CDR2 (germline): LGHDT, YNNKEL (reference sequence). CDR3 residues: CASSQVAGRGGTETQYF. CDR3 DNA: TGTGCCAGCAGCCAAGTTGCGGGACGGGGCGGGACGGAGACCCAGTACTTC.

This clonotype was counted many times. The rearrangement joins TRBV7-2 to TRBJ2-2; D is undetermined. There are 13 residues in the CDR3. Trimming shortened V by 2 bases and J by 5 bases, and 6 bases separated the two germline ends. Per the germline V gene, CDR1 is SGHTA and CDR2 is FQGNSA. The DNA of the CDR3 is TGTGCCAGCAGCTTATGGCAGACCGGGGAGCTGTTTTTT. Translation: CASSLWQTGELFF. Together with reference TRBV7-2 and TRBJ2-2, the CDR3 gives the full variable domain: GAGVSQSPSNKVTEKGKDVELRCDPISGHTALYWYRQSLGQGLEFLIYFQGNSAPDKSGLPSDRFSAERTGGSVSTLTIQRTQQEDSAVYLCASSLWQTGELFFGEGSRLTVL.

This clonotype was counted a few times. In DNA form, the CDR3 reads TGCAGTGCTAGAGGGAGGGGACTAGCTTTCTTT. As protein: CSARGRGLAFF. This chain uses TRBV20-1 with TRBJ1-1, with D perhaps TRBD1 (5 bases). This CDR3 has 11 amino acids. V lost 1 base and J lost 10, with 10 bases in between. Germline lookup yields CDR1 DFQATT and CDR2 SNEGSKA (reference sequence).

This clonotype was recorded a few times. CDR3 region: CASSPDRPSYNEQFF. CDR3 nucleotides: TGTGCCAGCTCACCCGACAGGCCATCCTACAATGAGCAGTTCTTC. The chain couples TRBV18 to TRBJ2-1; perhaps TRBD1 as D (6 bases). Germline CDR1 reads KGHSH; CDR2 reads LQKENI. The CDR3 is made up of 15 amino acids. V lost 3 bases, J lost 1 base, and 10 bases lay in between.

J is TRBJ2-3 and V is TRBV2, with TRBD2 matching over 9 bases. CDR3 length: 18 amino acids. Germline loops: CDR1 SNHLY, CDR2 FYNNEI. V shed 3 bases and J 2 bases; nucleotides not matched to a gene: 12. The CDR3 sequence is CASSEVAGSGGLTDTQYF. CDR3 nucleotides: TGTGCCAGCAGTGAGGTCGCGGGTAGCGGGGGCCTCACAGATACGCAGTATTTT.

The V and J genes are TRBV7-3 and TRBJ2-1; D is possibly TRBD1 (6 bases). This CDR3 has 14 residues. Germline V gives CDR1 SGHTA, CDR2 FQGTGA. Trimming took off 6 bases at V and 10 bases at J, with 19 bases between the two ends. The CDR3, as DNA: TGTGCCAGCAGGTCCTCTCAGGGGTTCGGAGAGCAGTTCTTC. It translates to CASRSSQGFGEQFF. The variable domain in full, completed from reference TRBV7-3 and TRBJ2-1, reads GAGVSQTPSNKVTEKGKYVELRCDPISGHTALYWYRQSLGQGPEFLIYFQGTGAADDSGLPNDRFFAVRPEGSVSTLKIQRTERGDSAVYLCASRSSQGFGEQFFGPGTRLTVL.

This clonotype was counted only a few times. The rearrangement uses TRBV7-2 and TRBJ1-1; 7 nucleotides align to TRBD1. CDR3 length: 17 amino acids. With 0 bases clipped from V and 1 base from J, the junction kept 8 bases outside the gene matches. Germline CDR1 and CDR2: SGHTA and FQGNSA. In DNA, the CDR3 is TGTGCCAGCAGCTTAGCCGGCCAGGGGGGTGAGAACACTGAAGCTTTCTTT. It codes for CASSLAGQGGENTEAFF.

This clonotype was recorded many times. The chain has TRBV5-1 and TRBJ1-1; D may be TRBD1 (5 bases). CDR1 and CDR2 from the germline V gene are SGHRS and YFSETQ. The CDR3 contains 15 residues. Trimming shortened V by 2 bases and J by 5 bases, and 16 bases separated the two germline ends. The CDR3 loop reads CASSFTGRGYTEAFF. Written as DNA, the CDR3 is TGCGCCAGCAGCTTTACGGGACGGGGCTATACTGAAGCTTTCTTT.

This clonotype has at least ten counts. The chain links TRBV7-6 to TRBJ2-5; 9 bases match TRBD1. V shed 4 bases, J shed 4 bases, and the junction held 13 bases outside the gene matches. Germline CDR1 SGHVS, CDR2 FNYEAQ. The CDR3 sequence is 17 residues long. The CDR3 coding sequence is TGTGCCAGCAGCTCGATCTCCCCGGGGACAGGGATAGAGACCCAGTACTTC. Translation: CASSSISPGTGIETQYF.

This clonotype was picked up one time. Being one base from a much bigger clone, this may be a read error. This sequence joins TRBV11-2 and TRBJ2-3; TRBD2 aligns across 10 bases. Germline V gives CDR1 SGHAT, CDR2 FQNNGV. This CDR3 spans 15 amino acids. CDR3 region: CARSLDGAGGDTQYF. The CDR3 DNA reads TGTGCCAGAAGCTTAGACGGAGCGGGGGGGGATACGCAGTATTTT.

The chain couples TRBV20-1 to TRBJ1-2; 7 bases fit TRBD1. Unmatched junction bases numbered 6, after V lost 6 bases and J lost 2 bases. The germline gives CDR1 DFQATT, CDR2 SNEGSKA (reference sequence). The CDR3 has 13 amino acids. CDR3 protein: CSATGVGNYGYTF. In DNA, the CDR3 is TGCAGTGCAACAGGGGTGGGAAACTATGGCTACACCTTC.

Points on this clonotype: Mismatch with germline at one junction end may stem from a read error. The rearrangement links TRBV11-2 to TRBJ1-1; no clear D gene. Germline lookup yields CDR1 SGHAT and CDR2 FQNNGV. The CDR3 spans 15 residues. CDR3 in DNA: TGTGCCAGCAGCTGGGTCGGGAATCCCGTTCCCCCGGTGGAATTT. Protein sequence: CASSWVGNPVPPVEF.

The rearrangement joins TRBV4-3 to TRBJ2-6; a possible D gene is TRBD2 (6 bases). The length of the CDR3 is 17 residues. Germline V lookup: CDR1 LGHNA, CDR2 YSLEER. V was shortened by 0 bases and J by 1 base, with 10 bases between the two germline ends. CDR3 sequence: CASSQEATRSGANVLTF. CDR3 bases: TGCGCCAGCAGCCAAGAGGCGACTAGATCTGGGGCCAACGTCCTGACTTTC.

This clonotype was picked up a small number of times. V is TRBV7-3 and J is TRBJ1-2; unclear D gene. The CDR3 length is 13 residues. The germline V gene encodes CDR1 SGHTA and CDR2 FQGTGA. V lost 5 bases to trimming and J lost 0 bases, with 7 bases between them. In DNA form, the CDR3 reads TGTGCCAGCAGCAAACGACCTAACTATGGCTACACCTTC. This translates into CASSKRPNYGYTF.

The chain has TRBV6-5 and TRBJ2-5; no clear D. Germline V CDR1 and CDR2: MNHEY, SVGAGI. The V and J ends lost 7 bases and 4 bases respectively, with 7 bases between them. There are 11 residues in the CDR3. The CDR3 DNA is TGTGCCAGCAAATGGAGAGAGACCCAGTACTTC. Protein sequence: CASKWRETQYF.

This clonotype was seen a few times. This chain joins TRBV27 and TRBJ2-1; D is unresolved. V lost 6 bases and J lost 8, with 8 bases in between. Germline lookup yields CDR1 MNHEY and CDR2 SMNVEV (reference sequence). The CDR3 sequence is 11 residues long. The chain's CDR3 is CASRYWDEQFF. CDR3 DNA: TGTGCCAGCAGATATTGGGATGAGCAGTTCTTC.

Many counts were recorded for this clonotype. The chain joins TRBV2 to TRBJ2-7; 8 positions match TRBD2. CDR1 SNHLY and CDR2 FYNNEI come from the germline V gene. The CDR3 extends over 13 amino acids. V shed 6 bases, J shed 2 bases, and the junction held 3 bases outside the gene matches. This CDR3 reads CASRAGGPYEQYF. CDR3 bases: TGTGCCAGCAGGGCGGGGGGACCCTACGAGCAGTACTTC.

The sample holds many counts of this clonotype. The chain employs TRBV20-1 and TRBJ2-1; 8 bases agree with TRBD2. The CDR3 has 14 residues. In germline, CDR1 is DFQATT, CDR2 SNEGSKA (reference sequence). The V gene end was trimmed by 3 bases and the J gene end by 9 bases; junction bases not matched to a gene: 10. The CDR3 here is CSARGLGVSFEQFF. In DNA form, the CDR3 reads TGCAGTGCTAGGGGACTAGGTGTTAGCTTTGAGCAGTTCTTC.

The chain links TRBV5-1 to TRBJ1-1; 7 bases line up with TRBD1. CDR1 is SGHRS, CDR2 YFSETQ, per germline. V shed 0 bases and J 2 bases; nucleotides not matched to a gene: 4. The CDR3 runs to 15 residues. CDR3 loop: CASSLAGQINTEAFF. CDR3 DNA: TGCGCCAGCAGCTTGGCGGGACAGATAAACACTGAAGCTTTCTTT.

Many counts were recorded for this clonotype. J is TRBJ2-3 and V is TRBV4-2, with unresolved D. The germline CDR1 and CDR2 sequences are LGHNA and YNFKEQ. Trimming removed 0 bases from V and 7 bases from J, with 20 bases in between. CDR3 length: 17 amino acids. The CDR3 is CASSQERPTHSLYTQYF. CDR3 nucleotide sequence: TGTGCCAGCAGCCAAGAACGACCGACCCACTCTTTATATACGCAGTATTTT.

This clonotype was seen only once. This rearrangement joins TRBV21-1 to TRBJ2-3; TRBD1 is the table's D call, not checked against the DNA. TRBV21-1 constitutes a pseudogene. The CDR3 consists of 16 residues. The DNA of the CDR3 is TGTGCCAGCACCCCCGGGTCATGCGTCAGCACAGATACGCAGTATTTT. This gives the protein CASTPGSCVSTDTQYF.

The table lists this clonotype with many counts. The chain links TRBV12-3 or TRBV12-4 to TRBJ2-1, with 11 bases that match TRBD2. The length of the CDR3 is 16 residues. V dropped 2 bases and J dropped 8; count of bases not matched to a gene: 8. DNA of the CDR3: TGTGCCAGCAGTTTACGACTAGCGGGGTCTGGGGATGAGCAGTTCTTC. Translating it yields CASSLRLAGSGDEQFF.

V usage is TRBV7-9 and J usage is TRBJ1-5; a weak D match, TRBD1 (5 bases). This CDR3 has 14 residues. Deletions cut 5 bases from V and 5 bases from J, with 13 bases between. Germline CDR1 reads SEHNR; CDR2 reads FQNEAQ (reference sequence). The chain's CDR3 is CASSIQGQHQPQHF. DNA of the CDR3: TGTGCCAGCAGCATCCAGGGCCAGCATCAGCCCCAGCATTTT.